These 3 T cell receptor beta chains originate from one sample sequenced in a study of CD8 T cells in ankylosing spondylitis. Using its own MiXCR run on the 5' RACE reads, TCRdb lists one record per CDR3 protein. Of some 39,000 distinct CDR3 sequences in the sample, approximately 11% were seen once. Sequences were obtained from synovial fluid, either unsorted or a sorted T cell fraction (not recorded which). These receptors were taken from a male donor with ankylosing spondylitis.

The chain recombines TRBV27 with TRBJ2-1, with 7 bases matching TRBD2. Germline CDR1 is MNHEY and CDR2 is SMNVEV (reference sequence). The CDR3 runs 16 residues. J gave up 3 bases and V 3 bases, and 8 bases lay outside the gene matches. In DNA, the CDR3 is TGTGCCAGCAGTTTGAGCTTGGGCGGGAGCTACAATGAGCAGTTCTTC. Its translation is CASSLSLGGSYNEQFF.

Ten or more counts support this clonotype. This chain links TRBV12-3 or TRBV12-4 with TRBJ2-5, with 12 bases matching TRBD2. Germline trimming cut 3 bases from V and 1 base from J; bases unmatched to any gene: 9. This CDR3 spans 18 amino acids. The CDR3 region has the DNA TGTGCCAGCAGTTTCGTGACTAGCGGGAGTCTTCTCCAAGAGACCCAGTACTTC. Translation gives CASSFVTSGSLLQETQYF.

This clonotype was seen repeatedly, ten times or more. CDR3 protein: CASIPEAAGFYNEQFF. In DNA form, the CDR3 reads TGTGCCAGCATCCCCGAGGCGGCGGGATTTTACAATGAGCAGTTCTTC. V gene TRBV27 combines with J gene TRBJ2-1; D perhaps matches TRBD2 (6 bases). Trimming removed 7 bases at V and 4 bases at J, with 20 bases between. CDR3 length: 16 residues. The germline gives CDR1 MNHEY, CDR2 SMNVEV (reference sequence).